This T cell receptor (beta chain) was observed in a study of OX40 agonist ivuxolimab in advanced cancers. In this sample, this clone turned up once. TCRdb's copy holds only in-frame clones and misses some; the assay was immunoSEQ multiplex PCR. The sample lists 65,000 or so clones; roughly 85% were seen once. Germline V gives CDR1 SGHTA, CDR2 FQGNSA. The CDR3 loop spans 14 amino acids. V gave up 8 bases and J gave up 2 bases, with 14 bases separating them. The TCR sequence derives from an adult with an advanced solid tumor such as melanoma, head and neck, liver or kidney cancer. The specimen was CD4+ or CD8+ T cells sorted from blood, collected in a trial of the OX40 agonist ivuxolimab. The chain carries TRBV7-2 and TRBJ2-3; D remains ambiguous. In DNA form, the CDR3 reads TGTGCCAGCTCACGAGGAGAATTCACAGATACGCAGTATTTT. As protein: CASSRGEFTDTQYF.